This is a list of T cell receptor beta chains from one sample in a study of blood T cells in healthy people across ages. Each CDR3 protein gets one entry after TCRdb re-called the 5' RACE reads with MiXCR. The profile shows about a million distinct CDR3 sequences, under 40% of them singletons. Sequenced: blood. These receptor sequences come from a man between 18 and 29 years old in good health. Both conserved end residues are part of each CDR3. A D gene is named only where the DNA matches it firmly. Clone size is shown for a subset of rows, as once, few, many or a class of expanded clone.

j_call v_call clone_size d_call cdr3_nt cdr3_aa
TRBJ1-2 TRBV3-1 NA NA TGTGCCAGTAACGACGGGAACTATGGCTACACCTTC CASNDGNYGYTF
TRBJ2-1 TRBV2 NA TRBD1 TGTGCCAGCAGGAGTGGAGGACAGGGGGTTGAGCAGTTCTTC CASRSGGQGVEQFF
TRBJ1-6 TRBV4-3 NA TRBD1 TGCGCCAGCAGCCAAAGGGACAGTACTTCACCCCTCCACTTT CASSQRDSTSPLHF
TRBJ1-6 TRBV12-3/TRBV12-4 NA NA TGTGCCAGCAATACAGGGAGTTCACCCCTCCACTTT CASNTGSSPLHF
TRBJ1-1 TRBV7-9 NA NA TGTGCCAGCAGCTTAGCTGGCAGGAGCTCGGAGGTAGCTTTCTTT CASSLAGRSSEVAFF
TRBJ1-6 TRBV7-2 few NA TGTGCCAGCAGCTTTCGGGTTGCCAATTCACCCCTCCACTTT CASSFRVANSPLHF
TRBJ2-2 TRBV10-2 NA NA TGCGCCAGCAATGAGCAGGGATCGTCCGGGGAGCTGTTTTTT CASNEQGSSGELFF
TRBJ2-2 TRBV12-3/TRBV12-4 NA NA TGTGCCAGTAAAGACACCTACACCGGGGAGCTGTTTTTT CASKDTYTGELFF
TRBJ2-7 TRBV30 NA NA TGTGCCTGGAGTGTAGACAGGAGGTACGAGCAGTACTTC CAWSVDRRYEQYF
TRBJ2-1 TRBV7-3 once NA TGTGCCAGCAGCTTATTTGGTAGAAGCCCCTACAATAAGCAGTTCTTC CASSLFGRSPYNKQFF
TRBJ2-6 TRBV29-1 NA TRBD2 TGCAGCGTTGAAGATCGGGAGGGTGACTCTGGGGCCAACGTCCTGACTTTC CSVEDREGDSGANVLTF
TRBJ2-1 TRBV4-2 NA NA TGTGCCAGCAGCCCTCGTGGGGGGATCGGGAATGAGCAGTTCTTC CASSPRGGIGNEQFF
TRBJ2-7 TRBV20-1 many NA TGCAGTGCGGTCGGGGAATACGAGCAGTACTTC CSAVGEYEQYF
TRBJ1-2 TRBV12-3/TRBV12-4 many TRBD1 TGTGCCAGCCAGGGGGCGCGGGGCTACACCTTC CASQGARGYTF
TRBJ2-3 TRBV13 many NA TGTGCCAGCAGCCCTTTCCCAGATACGCAGTATTTT CASSPFPDTQYF
TRBJ2-3 TRBV18 NA NA TGTGCCAGCTCACCAAACGGGGGGCGAATCGATACGCAGTATTTT CASSPNGGRIDTQYF
TRBJ1-4 TRBV5-1 NA NA TGCGCCAGCAGCTTGGCGGCGGGGGATGAAAAACTGTTTTTT CASSLAAGDEKLFF
TRBJ1-2 TRBV3-1 NA NA TGTGCCAGCAGCCAAGGAAGGGGAGGTGAGGCAAACTATGGCTACACCTTC CASSQGRGGEANYGYTF
TRBJ2-1 TRBV27 few TRBD1 TGTGCCAGCAGTCTTTTCCCTGGCTCTCACAGGGGGCTTTTGGATGAGCAGTTCTTC CASSLFPGSHRGLLDEQFF
TRBJ1-1 TRBV5-5 NA TRBD1 TGTGCCAGCAGTGACAGGGGTTACACTGAAGCTTTCTTT CASSDRGYTEAFF
TRBJ1-1 TRBV6-5 few TRBD1 TGTGCCAGCAGCACCACAGGGGTTAACACTGAAGCTTTCTTT CASSTTGVNTEAFF
TRBJ1-1 TRBV4-3 NA TRBD1 TGCGCCAGCAGCCAACTGACAGGGCGGACTGAAGCTTTCTTT CASSQLTGRTEAFF
TRBJ2-5 TRBV20-1 once TRBD1 TGCAGTGCTGGAGTCTCGGACAGGGAAGGGTCCAATGAGCAGTACTTC CSAGVSDREGSNEQYF
TRBJ2-5 TRBV7-2 few NA TGTGCCAGCAGCTTTGGGTCAGGGTCTTCCCAAGAGACCCAGTACTTC CASSFGSGSSQETQYF
TRBJ2-3 TRBV12-3/TRBV12-4 NA TRBD1 TGTGCCAGCAGCCCGACAGGGGATGTCGCAGATACGCAGTATTTT CASSPTGDVADTQYF
TRBJ2-5 TRBV20-1 NA NA TGCAGTGCCTCCAAATCCTTCCAAGAGACCCAGTACTTC CSASKSFQETQYF
TRBJ2-1 TRBV6-2/TRBV6-3 few TRBD2 TGTGCCAGCAGTTACTCGATGGCTAGCGGGGGCCCGAGGGAGCAGTTCTTC CASSYSMASGGPREQFF
TRBJ1-5 TRBV6-5 NA NA TGTGCCAGCAGTTACTCGGGGAGGGGCAATCAGCCCCAGCATTTT CASSYSGRGNQPQHF
TRBJ2-7 TRBV4-3 NA NA TGCGCCAGCAGCCAGGGCCTCGTGAGACGGGACTACGAGCAGTACTTC CASSQGLVRRDYEQYF
TRBJ2-3 TRBV7-3 NA NA TGTGCCAGCAGCCAAACGGGACTTAGCACAGATACGCAGTATTTT CASSQTGLSTDTQYF
TRBJ1-2 TRBV25-1 few NA TGTGCCAGCAGTGAATTATCGGGGTCTGGCTACACCTTC CASSELSGSGYTF
TRBJ1-1 TRBV12-5 NA NA TGTGCTAGTGGTTTGGCCCAGGGGATGGACACTGAAGCTTTCTTT CASGLAQGMDTEAFF
TRBJ2-1 TRBV4-1 NA NA TGCGCCAGCAGCCAAGATAACAATGAGCAGTTCTTC CASSQDNNEQFF
TRBJ2-4 TRBV4-3 NA NA TGCGCCAGCAGCCAAGACGGGGTCTCAAACAACATTCAGTACTTC CASSQDGVSNNIQYF
TRBJ2-1 TRBV20-1 few TRBD2 TGCAGTGCTCGCGGGGACGGGGGGTACAATGAGCAGTTCTTC CSARGDGGYNEQFF
TRBJ2-7 TRBV7-2 once NA TGTGCCAGCAGCTTAAGTGTCAGGGTACACGAGCAGTACTTC CASSLSVRVHEQYF
TRBJ2-1 TRBV28 NA NA TGTGCCAGCAGTTTGTCTGGGGGCGATTTTAACAATGAGCAGTTCTTC CASSLSGGDFNNEQFF
TRBJ2-2 TRBV6-5 NA TRBD2 TGTGCCAGCAGTTACTCTGGGGGGGAGAACACCGGGGAGCTGTTTTTT CASSYSGGENTGELFF
TRBJ1-5 TRBV20-1 many TRBD1 TGCAGTGCTGCTATCGGGGACAGCCGGAATAGCAATCAGCCCCAGCATTTT CSAAIGDSRNSNQPQHF
TRBJ2-5 TRBV12-1 few NA TGTGCCAGCAGCTTTTCCAGGCTAGCGGAAGAGACCCAGTACTTC CASSFSRLAEETQYF
TRBJ1-2 TRBV20-1 NA NA TGCAGTGCTAGAGATATTCTTGCCGGCACCTTTTATGGCTACACCTTC CSARDILAGTFYGYTF
TRBJ1-2 TRBV5-5 NA NA TGTGCCAGCCTATCTAGGGGGGATGGCTACACCTTC CASLSRGDGYTF
TRBJ2-1 TRBV7-2 NA NA TGTGCCAGCAGCTTTCCCTTGGTCCAGGAGCAGTTCTTC CASSFPLVQEQFF
TRBJ2-5 TRBV12-3/TRBV12-4 few NA TGTGCCAGCAGTTGGGGGTGGGAGACCCAGTACTTC CASSWGWETQYF
TRBJ1-4 TRBV15 NA TRBD1 TGTGCCACCAGCCATCCAGGGGGGTATGGGATTAATGAAAAACTGTTTTTT CATSHPGGYGINEKLFF
TRBJ2-3 TRBV18 NA TRBD1 TGTGCCAGCTCACCTCGCGCGACAGGGGGCGCAAGCACAGATACGCAGTATTTT CASSPRATGGASTDTQYF